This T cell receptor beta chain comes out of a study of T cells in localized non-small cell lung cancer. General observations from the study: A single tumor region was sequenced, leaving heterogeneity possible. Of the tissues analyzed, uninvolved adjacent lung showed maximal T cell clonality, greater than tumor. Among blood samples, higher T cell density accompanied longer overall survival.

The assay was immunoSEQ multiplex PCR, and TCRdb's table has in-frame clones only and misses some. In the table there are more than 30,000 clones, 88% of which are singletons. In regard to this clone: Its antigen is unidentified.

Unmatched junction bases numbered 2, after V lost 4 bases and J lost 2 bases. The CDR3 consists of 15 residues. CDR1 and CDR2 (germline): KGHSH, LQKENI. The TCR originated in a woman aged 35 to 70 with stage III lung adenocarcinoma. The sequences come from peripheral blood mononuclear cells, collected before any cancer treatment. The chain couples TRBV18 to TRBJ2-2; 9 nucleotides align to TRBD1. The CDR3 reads CASSLQGANTGELFF. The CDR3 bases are TGTGCCAGCTCACTACAGGGGGCTAACACCGGGGAGCTGTTTTTT.